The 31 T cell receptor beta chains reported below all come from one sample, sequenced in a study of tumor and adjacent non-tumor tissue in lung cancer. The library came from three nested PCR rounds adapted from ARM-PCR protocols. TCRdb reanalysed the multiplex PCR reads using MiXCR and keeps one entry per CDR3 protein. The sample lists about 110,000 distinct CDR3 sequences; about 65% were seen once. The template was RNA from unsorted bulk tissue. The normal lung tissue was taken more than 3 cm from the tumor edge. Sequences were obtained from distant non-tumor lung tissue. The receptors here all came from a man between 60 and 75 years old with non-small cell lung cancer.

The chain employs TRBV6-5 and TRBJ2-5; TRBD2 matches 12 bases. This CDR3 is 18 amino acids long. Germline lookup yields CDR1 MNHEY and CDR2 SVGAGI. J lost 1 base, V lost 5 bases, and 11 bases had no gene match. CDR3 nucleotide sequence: TGTGCCAGCAGTCATATATACTCTAGCGGGGGGGCCCAAGAGACCCAGTACTTC. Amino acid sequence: CASSHIYSSGGAQETQYF.

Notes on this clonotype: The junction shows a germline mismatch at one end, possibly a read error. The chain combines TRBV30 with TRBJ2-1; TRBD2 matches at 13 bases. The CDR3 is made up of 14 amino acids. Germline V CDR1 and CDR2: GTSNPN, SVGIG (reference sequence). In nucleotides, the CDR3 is TGTACCTGGAGGACTAGCGGGAGCTACAATGAGCAGTTCTTC. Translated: CTWRTSGSYNEQFF.

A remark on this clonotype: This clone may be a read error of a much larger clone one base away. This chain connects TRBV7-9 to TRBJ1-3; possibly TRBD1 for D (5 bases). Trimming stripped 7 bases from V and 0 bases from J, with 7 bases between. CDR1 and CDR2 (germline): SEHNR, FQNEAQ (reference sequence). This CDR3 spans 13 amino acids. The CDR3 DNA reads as TGTGCCAGCACGGACAACTCTGGAAACACCATATATTTT. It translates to CASTDNSGNTIYF.

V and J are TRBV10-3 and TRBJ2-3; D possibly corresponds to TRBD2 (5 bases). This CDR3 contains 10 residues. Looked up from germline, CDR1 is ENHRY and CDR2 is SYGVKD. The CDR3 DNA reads TGTACCACCCGAAGCGGTCTGCACTATTTT. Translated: CTTRSGLHYF.

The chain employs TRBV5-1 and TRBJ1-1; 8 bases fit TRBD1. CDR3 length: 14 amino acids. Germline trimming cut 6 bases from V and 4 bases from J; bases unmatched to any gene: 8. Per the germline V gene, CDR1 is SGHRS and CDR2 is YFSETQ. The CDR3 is CASTTGGSGTEAFF. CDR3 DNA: TGCGCCAGCACAACAGGGGGTTCGGGCACTGAAGCTTTCTTT.

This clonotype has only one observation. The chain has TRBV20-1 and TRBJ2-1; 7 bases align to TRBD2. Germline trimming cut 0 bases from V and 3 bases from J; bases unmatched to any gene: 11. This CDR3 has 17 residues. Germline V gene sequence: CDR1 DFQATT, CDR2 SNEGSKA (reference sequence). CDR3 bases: TGCAGTGCTAGAGACCCTTACACTAGCGTGGACTACAATGAGCAGTTCTTC. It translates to CSARDPYTSVDYNEQFF.

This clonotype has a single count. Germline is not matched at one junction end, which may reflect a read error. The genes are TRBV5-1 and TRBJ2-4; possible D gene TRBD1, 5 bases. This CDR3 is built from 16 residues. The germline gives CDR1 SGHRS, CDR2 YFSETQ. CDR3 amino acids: CANSLEGQFLQSIQYF. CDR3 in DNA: TGCGCCAACAGCTTGGAAGGACAATTCCTCCAAAGCATTCAGTACTTC. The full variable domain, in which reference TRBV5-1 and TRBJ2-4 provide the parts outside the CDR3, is KAGVTQTPRYLIKTRGQQVTLSCSPISGHRSVSWYQQTPGQGLQFLFEYFSETQRNKGNFPGRFSGRQFSNSRSEMNVSTLELGDSALYLCANSLEGQFLQSIQYFGAGTRLSVL.

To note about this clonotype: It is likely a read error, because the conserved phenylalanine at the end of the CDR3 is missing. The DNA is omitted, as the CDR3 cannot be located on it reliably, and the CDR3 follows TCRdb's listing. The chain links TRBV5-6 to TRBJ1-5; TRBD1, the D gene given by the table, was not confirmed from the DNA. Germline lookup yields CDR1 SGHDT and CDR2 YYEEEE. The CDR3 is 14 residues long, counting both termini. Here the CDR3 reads CASSLMGANQPQRI.

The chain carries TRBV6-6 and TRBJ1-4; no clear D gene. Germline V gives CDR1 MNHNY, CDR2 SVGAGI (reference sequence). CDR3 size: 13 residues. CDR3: CAGSYRLNEKLFF. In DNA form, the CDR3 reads TGTGCTGGCAGTTATAGGCTTAATGAAAAACTGTTTTTT.

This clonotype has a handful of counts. CDR3 nucleotide sequence: TGTGCCAGCAGCATCGGGACTAGCACCGACCCTTGGGGGGAGACCCAGTACTTC. It specifies CASSIGTSTDPWGETQYF. The chain combines TRBV6-2 or TRBV6-3 with TRBJ2-5, with 9 bases lining up with TRBD2. Germline loops: CDR1 MNHEY, CDR2 SVGEGT. This CDR3 contains 18 residues. The V and J ends lost 6 bases and 5 bases, in that order; junction bases with no gene match: 19.

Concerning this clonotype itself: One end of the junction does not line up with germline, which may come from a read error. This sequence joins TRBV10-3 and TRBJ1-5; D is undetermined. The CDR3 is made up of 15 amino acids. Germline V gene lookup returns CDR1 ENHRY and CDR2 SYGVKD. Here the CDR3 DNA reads TGTGCCATCGGTGAGTCAGGCACTAGCAATCGGCCCCAGCATTTT. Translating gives CAIGESGTSNRPQHF.

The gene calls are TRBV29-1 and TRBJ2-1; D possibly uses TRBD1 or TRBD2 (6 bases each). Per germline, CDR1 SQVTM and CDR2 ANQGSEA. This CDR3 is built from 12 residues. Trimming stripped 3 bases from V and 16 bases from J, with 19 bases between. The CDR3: CSVDLGGDFDFF. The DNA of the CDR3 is TGCAGCGTTGATTTGGGGGGCGACTTCGATTTCTTC.

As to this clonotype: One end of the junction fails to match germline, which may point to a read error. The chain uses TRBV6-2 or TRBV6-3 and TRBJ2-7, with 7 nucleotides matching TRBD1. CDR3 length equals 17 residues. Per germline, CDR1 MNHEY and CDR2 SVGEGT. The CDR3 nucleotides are TGTGTCAGCAGTTACTCGAGGGCGCATGACAGGGTCTACGAGCAGTACTTC. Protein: CVSSYSRAHDRVYEQYF.

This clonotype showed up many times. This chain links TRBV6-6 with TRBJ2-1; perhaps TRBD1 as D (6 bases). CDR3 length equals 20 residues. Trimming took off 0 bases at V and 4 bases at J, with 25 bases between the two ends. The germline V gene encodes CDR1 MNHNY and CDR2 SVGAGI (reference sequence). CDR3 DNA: TGTGCCAGCAGTTACTCGAAGGGGAAGGTGGGGGCGACAGGATACAATGAGCAGTTCTTC. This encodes CASSYSKGKVGATGYNEQFF.

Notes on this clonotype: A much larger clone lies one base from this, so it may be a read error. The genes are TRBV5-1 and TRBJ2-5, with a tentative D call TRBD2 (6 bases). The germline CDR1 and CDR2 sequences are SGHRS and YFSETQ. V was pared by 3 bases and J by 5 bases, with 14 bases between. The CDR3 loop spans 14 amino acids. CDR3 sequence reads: CASSSTESGETQYF. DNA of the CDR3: TGCGCCAGCAGCTCGACAGAGAGCGGGGAGACCCAGTACTTC.

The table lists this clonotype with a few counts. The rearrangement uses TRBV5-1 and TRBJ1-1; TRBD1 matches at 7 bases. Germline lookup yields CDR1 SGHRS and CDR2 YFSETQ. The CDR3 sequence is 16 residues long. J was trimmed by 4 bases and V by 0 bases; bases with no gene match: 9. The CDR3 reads CASSLDLRQGGTEAFF. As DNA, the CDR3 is TGCGCCAGCAGCTTGGACCTCAGACAGGGAGGCACTGAAGCTTTCTTT.

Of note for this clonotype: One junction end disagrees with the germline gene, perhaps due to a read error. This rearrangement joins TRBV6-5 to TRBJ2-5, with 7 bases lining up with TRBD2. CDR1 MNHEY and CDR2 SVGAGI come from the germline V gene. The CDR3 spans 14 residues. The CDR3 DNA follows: TGTGCAAGCAATTACCTAGCGGAACAAGAGACCCAGTACTTC. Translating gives CASNYLAEQETQYF.

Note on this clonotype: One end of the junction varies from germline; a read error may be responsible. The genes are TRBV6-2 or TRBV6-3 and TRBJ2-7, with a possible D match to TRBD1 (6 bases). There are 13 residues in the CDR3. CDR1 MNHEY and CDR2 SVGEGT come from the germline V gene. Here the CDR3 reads CASSYTTGYEQHF. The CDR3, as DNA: TGTGCCAGCAGTTATACGACAGGATACGAGCAGCACTTC.

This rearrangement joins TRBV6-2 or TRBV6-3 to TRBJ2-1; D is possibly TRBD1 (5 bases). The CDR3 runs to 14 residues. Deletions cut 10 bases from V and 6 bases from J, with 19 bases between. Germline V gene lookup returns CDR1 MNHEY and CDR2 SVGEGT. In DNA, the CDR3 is TGTGCCAACATTTACTTACAGGTGTCCAATGAGCAGTTCTTC. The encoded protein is CANIYLQVSNEQFF.

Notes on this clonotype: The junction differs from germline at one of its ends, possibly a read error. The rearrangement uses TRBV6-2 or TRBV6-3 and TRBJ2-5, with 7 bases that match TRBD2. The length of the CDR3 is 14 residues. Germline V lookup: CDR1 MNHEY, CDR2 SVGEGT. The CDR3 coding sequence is TGTGTCAGCGGCTTAGCGGGCAGCCAAGAGACCCAGTGCTTC. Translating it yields CVSGLAGSQETQCF.

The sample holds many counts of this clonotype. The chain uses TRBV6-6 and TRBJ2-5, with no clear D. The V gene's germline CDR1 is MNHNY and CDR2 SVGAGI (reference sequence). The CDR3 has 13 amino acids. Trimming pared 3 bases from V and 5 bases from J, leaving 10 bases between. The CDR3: CASSYFRQETQYF. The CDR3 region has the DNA TGTGCCAGCAGTTATTTCAGGCAGGAGACCCAGTACTTC.

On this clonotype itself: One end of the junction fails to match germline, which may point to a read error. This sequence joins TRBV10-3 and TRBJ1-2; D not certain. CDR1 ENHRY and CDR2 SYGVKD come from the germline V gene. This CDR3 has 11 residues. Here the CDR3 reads CAVKLNYGYTF. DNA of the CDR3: TGTGCCGTCAAGCTTAACTATGGCTACACTTTC.

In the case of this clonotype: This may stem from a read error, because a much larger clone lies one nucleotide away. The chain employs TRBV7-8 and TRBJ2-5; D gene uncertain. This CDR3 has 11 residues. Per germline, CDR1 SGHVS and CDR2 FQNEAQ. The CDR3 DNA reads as TGTGCCAACAGCTCGTCTCTTCAGAGATACTTC. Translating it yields CANSSSLQRYF.

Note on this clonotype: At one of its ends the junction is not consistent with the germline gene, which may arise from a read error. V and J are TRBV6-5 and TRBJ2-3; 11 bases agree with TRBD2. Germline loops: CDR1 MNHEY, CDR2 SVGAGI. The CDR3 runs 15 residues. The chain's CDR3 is CVSSYGSGRADTQYF. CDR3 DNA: TGTGTCAGCAGTTACGGTAGCGGGAGGGCAGATACCCAGTATTTT.

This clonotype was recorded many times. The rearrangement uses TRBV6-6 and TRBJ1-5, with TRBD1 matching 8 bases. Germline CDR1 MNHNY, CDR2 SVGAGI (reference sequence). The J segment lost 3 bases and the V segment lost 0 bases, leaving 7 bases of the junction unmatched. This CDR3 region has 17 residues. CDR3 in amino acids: CASSYSHGTGTNQPQHF. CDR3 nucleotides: TGTGCCAGCAGTTACTCGCACGGGACAGGAACCAATCAGCCCCAGCATTTT.

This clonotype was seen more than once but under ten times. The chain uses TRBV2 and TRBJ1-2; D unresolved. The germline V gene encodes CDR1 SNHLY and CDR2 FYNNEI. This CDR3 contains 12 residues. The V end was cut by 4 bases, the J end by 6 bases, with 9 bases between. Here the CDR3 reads CASSVSDNGYTF. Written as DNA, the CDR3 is TGTGCCAGCAGTGTCAGTGATAATGGCTACACCTTC.

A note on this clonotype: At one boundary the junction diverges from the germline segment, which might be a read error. In DNA form, the CDR3 reads TGTGCCAGCAGCGATAGGACAGGCAACACTAAAGCTTCCTTT. This translates into CASSDRTGNTKASF. The genes are TRBV7-8 and TRBJ1-1; 7 bases map to TRBD1. The CDR3 is made up of 14 amino acids. CDR1 SGHVS and CDR2 FQNEAQ come from the germline V gene.

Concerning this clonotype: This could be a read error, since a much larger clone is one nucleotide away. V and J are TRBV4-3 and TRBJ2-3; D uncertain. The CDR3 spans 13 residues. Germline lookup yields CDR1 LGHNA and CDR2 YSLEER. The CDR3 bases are TGCGCCAGCAGCCAAGATCGCGCAGATACGCGGTATTTT. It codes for CASSQDRADTRYF.

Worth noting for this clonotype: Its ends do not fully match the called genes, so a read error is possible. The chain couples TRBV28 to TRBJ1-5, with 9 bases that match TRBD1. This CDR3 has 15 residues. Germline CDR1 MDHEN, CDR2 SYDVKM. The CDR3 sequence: CVSRGTGYSNQPQHF. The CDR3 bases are TGTGTCAGCAGGGGGACAGGGTATAGCAATCAGCCCCAGCATTTT.

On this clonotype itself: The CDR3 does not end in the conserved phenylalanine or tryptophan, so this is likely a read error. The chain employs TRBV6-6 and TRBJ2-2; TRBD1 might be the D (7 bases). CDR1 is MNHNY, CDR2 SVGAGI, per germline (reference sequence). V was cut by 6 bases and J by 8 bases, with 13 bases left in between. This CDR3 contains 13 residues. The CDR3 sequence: CASSRAGGGELFY. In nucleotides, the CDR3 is TGTGCCAGCAGCCGAGCAGGGGGGGGGGAGCTGTTTTAT.

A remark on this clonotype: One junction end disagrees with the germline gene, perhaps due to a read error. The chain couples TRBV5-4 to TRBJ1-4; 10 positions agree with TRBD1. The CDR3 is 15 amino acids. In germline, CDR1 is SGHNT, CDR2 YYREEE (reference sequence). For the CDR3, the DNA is TGTGCCAGCAGTACGGGACAGGGGACTTTTGAAAAACCGTTTTTT. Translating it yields CASSTGQGTFEKPFF.